This record concerns one T cell receptor (beta chain) sequence. The sample belongs to a study of blood T cell repertoires in COVID-19. On the study more broadly: Samples came from the United States, Italy and Spain, spanning acute and convalescent COVID-19. From T cells, B-cell-depleted T cells, or PBMCs came the material, which was cDNA or gDNA.

Original analysis: Estimates of nucleated cell counts were drawn from the amplification of reference gene primers. Profiling relied on immunoSEQ multiplex PCR, and the TCRdb table lists in-frame clones only, not all of them. V and J calls and clone size come straight from that table; D and trimming were deduced from the DNA. The table shows roughly 48,000 clones, with over 85% occurring only once. V shed 1 base, J shed 8 bases, and the junction held 9 bases outside the gene matches. Looked up from germline, CDR1 is LGHDT and CDR2 is YNNKEL (reference sequence). The CDR3 has 16 amino acids. This sequence originates from a woman aged 80 or older with acute or convalescent COVID-19. The sequencing sample was made of peripheral blood. The chain employs TRBV3-1 (or the pseudogene TRBV3-2) and TRBJ2-4, with 9 bases aligning to TRBD2. CDR3 sequence (DNA): TGTGCCAGCAGCCAAGCCCTTGCGGGGGGGGGTCACATTCAGTACTTC. Translated: CASSQALAGGGHIQYF.